This TCR beta chain is drawn from a study of shared clonotypes between healthy human individuals. In regard to this clone: What it recognizes is unknown.

An even split of each subset's genomic DNA across several immunoSEQ plates was performed. Some clones are missing from TCRdb's copy, which holds only in-frame ones; the method was immunoSEQ multiplex PCR. The sample records 660,000 or so clones, 96% being singletons. V lost 4 bases to trimming and J lost 7 bases, with 11 bases between them. Germline V gene sequence: CDR1 MNHEY, CDR2 SMNVEV (reference sequence). The CDR3 is made up of 12 amino acids. Naive CD8 cells comprised CD45RO-negative, CCR7-positively selected cells, excluding terminally differentiated effector memory CD45RA+ cells. Findings of the study overall: Compared with clonotypes that all four donors shared, non-shared clonotypes had lower generation probabilities.

The clonotype originates from a woman aged 25 to 39 in good health. The chain has TRBV27 and TRBJ2-7; either TRBD1 or TRBD2 may supply D (5 bases each). Material: naive CD8+ T cells sorted from blood. In nucleotides, the CDR3 is TGTGCCAGCAGTTCGGTTGAGGGGGAGCAGTACTTC. Translation: CASSSVEGEQYF.